Sequencing of this T cell receptor beta chain was carried out in a study of T cell responses to AZD1222 COVID-19 vaccine. Whole-study findings and limits: In the spike-specific TCR repertoire, nearly half reportedly target unmutated variant regions.

Trimming removed 2 bases at V and 0 bases at J, with 7 bases between. CDR3 length: 14 amino acids. Germline-derived CDR1 and CDR2 are SGHRS and YFSETQ. Using immunoSEQ multiplex PCR, the repertoire was profiled, and TCRdb retains in-frame clones only, with some absent. The sample shows roughly 130,000 clones, under 95% of them seen only once. Points on this clone: The antigen is undetermined.

Sequenced here: peripheral blood, sampled 28 days after the second dose of the MenACWY control vaccine. The J gene is TRBJ2-3, the V gene TRBV5-1; tentatively, D is TRBD1 (5 bases). This TCR was sampled from an adult who received the MenACWY meningococcal vaccine as a control. The CDR3, as DNA: TGCGCCAGCAGCTTACAGGCTAGCACAGATACGCAGTATTTT. This codes for CASSLQASTDTQYF.